This TCR beta chain was captured by sequencing in a study of memory CD4+ T cells and cytomegalovirus serostatus. This table comes from immunoSEQ multiplex PCR, and its TCRdb copy is limited to in-frame clones, with some not included. Of approximately 47,000 clones in the sample, around 80% are singletons; the top ten hold approximately 1%. Trimming removed 5 bases at V and 3 bases at J, with 11 bases between. CDR3 length equals 14 residues. CDR1 is MNHEY and CDR2 is SVGAGI in the germline V gene. The sort gate was single viable CD3+CD4+CD8-CD45RO+ cells for memory CD4+ T cells. This clone was picked up a small number of times. Other DNA sequences from this sample encode an identical CDR3 as well.

This TCR came from an adult in good health and CMV-seronegative. Sequencing was performed on memory CD4+ T cells from blood. The V and J genes are TRBV6-5 and TRBJ1-5; possible D gene TRBD1, 6 bases. CDR3 sequence: CASSPDRTNQPQHF. The CDR3 bases are TGTGCCAGCAGTCCCGACAGGACCAATCAGCCCCAGCATTTT.